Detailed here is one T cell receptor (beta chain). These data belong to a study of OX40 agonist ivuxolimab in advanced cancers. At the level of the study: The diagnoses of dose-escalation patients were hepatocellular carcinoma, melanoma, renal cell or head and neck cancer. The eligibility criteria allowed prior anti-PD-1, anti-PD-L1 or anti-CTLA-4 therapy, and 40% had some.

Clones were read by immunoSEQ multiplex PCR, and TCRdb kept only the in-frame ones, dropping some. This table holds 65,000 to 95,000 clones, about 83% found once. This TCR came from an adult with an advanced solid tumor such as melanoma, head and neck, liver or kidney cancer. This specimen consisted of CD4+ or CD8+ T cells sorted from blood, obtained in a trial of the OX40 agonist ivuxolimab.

For the CDR3, the DNA is TGTGCCAGCAGTGAATTTGGGCGGGGAACTGAAGCTTTCTTT. It is translated as CASSEFGRGTEAFF. The rearrangement uses TRBV2 and TRBJ1-1; D gene uncertain. The V end was cut by 2 bases, the J end by 5 bases, with 12 bases between. This CDR3 has 14 amino acids. Germline V CDR1 and CDR2: SNHLY, FYNNEI.